This TCR delta chain was found in a study of gamma-delta T cells after stem cell transplantation (dated by TCRdb to about 2016). This clone was detected only a few times. Its antigen remains unidentified. Base qualities were left out, and no much larger clone turns up one base away. The CDR3 runs 16 amino acids, cysteine and phenylalanine included. CDR3 DNA is the only sequence kept; it has 48 bases, read in frame from the first base. The germline V gene sets CDR1 to GEAIGNYY and CDR2 to EKD. V and J are trimmed by 4 bases and 0 bases, and the gene matches miss 6 bases of the junction. The library was produced with RT-PCR. Sequenced using an Illumina MiSeq. With CATT, TCRdb called clones again from the public reads; duplicate DNA rows were later joined. The sample records around 1,700 delta-chain clones, 45% of which are singletons. Jointly, the top ten make up approximately 52% of the sample.

The source of this sequence is a human donor. It is not recorded whose cells these are; they may come from a transplant donor. The specimen sequenced was gamma-delta T cells. This chain is built from TRDV2 and TRDJ1, with 11 central nucleotides matching TRDD3. The DNA sequence follows: TGTGCCTGTGAAAAAATGGGGGATACGTACACCGATAAACTCATCTTT. Translated, it reads CACEKMGDTYTDKLIF.